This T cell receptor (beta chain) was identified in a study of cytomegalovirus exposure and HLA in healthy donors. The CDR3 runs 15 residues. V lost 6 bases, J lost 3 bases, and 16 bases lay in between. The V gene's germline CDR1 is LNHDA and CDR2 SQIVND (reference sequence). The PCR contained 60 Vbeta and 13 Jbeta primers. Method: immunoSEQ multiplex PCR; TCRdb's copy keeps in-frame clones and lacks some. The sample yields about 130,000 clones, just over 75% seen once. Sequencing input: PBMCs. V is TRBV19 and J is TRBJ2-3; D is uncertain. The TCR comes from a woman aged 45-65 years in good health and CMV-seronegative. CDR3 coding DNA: TGTGCCAGTAGGACTTCCCTCGGGTCTACAGATACGCAGTATTTT. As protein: CASRTSLGSTDTQYF. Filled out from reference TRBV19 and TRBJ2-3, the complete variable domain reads DGGITQSPKYLFRKEGQNVTLSCEQNLNHDAMYWYRQDPGQGLRLIYYSQIVNDFQKGDIAEGYSVSREKKESFPLTVTSAQKNPTAFYLCASRTSLGSTDTQYFGPGTRLTVL.